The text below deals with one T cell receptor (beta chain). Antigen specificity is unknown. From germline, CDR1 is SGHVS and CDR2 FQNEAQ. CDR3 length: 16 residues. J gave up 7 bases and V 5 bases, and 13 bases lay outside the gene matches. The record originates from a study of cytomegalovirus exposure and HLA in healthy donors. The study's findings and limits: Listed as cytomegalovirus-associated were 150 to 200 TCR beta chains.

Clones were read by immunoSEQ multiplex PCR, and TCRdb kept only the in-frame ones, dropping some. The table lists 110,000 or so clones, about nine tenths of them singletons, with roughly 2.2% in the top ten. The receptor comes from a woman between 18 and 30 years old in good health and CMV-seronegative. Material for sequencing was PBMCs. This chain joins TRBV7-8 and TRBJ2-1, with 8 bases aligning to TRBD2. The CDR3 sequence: CASSPPWGLAGNEQFF. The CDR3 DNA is TGTGCCAGCAGCCCACCTTGGGGGCTAGCGGGTAATGAGCAGTTCTTC.